This T cell receptor (beta chain) was sequenced in a study of blood T cell repertoires in COVID-19. Study-wide background: The United States, Italy and Spain provided the acute and convalescent COVID-19 samples. Nucleic acid was either cDNA or gDNA, and it came from T cells, B-cell-depleted T cells, or PBMCs.

Seattle participants joined during active infection and were tracked over time. In the original processing: Using reference gene primer amplification, nucleated cell counts were estimated. TCRdb keeps only in-frame clones here, not all; method: immunoSEQ multiplex PCR. Clone size and V and J calls were adopted from that table, with D and trimming inferred from the DNA. The sample includes approximately 110,000 clones, 60% to 80% of them seen just once. The CDR3 extends over 13 amino acids. Germline lookup yields CDR1 GTSNPN and CDR2 SVGIG (reference sequence). V lost 4 bases and J 14 bases, leaving 18 bases between the germline ends.

The sequence came from a man older than 75 with COVID-19, enrolled during active disease. Source material: peripheral blood. The genes are TRBV30 and TRBJ1-6; no clear D gene. CDR3 bases: TGTGCCTGGAATCGGGATCCCGGACGGTCCCTCCACTTT. This translates into CAWNRDPGRSLHF.